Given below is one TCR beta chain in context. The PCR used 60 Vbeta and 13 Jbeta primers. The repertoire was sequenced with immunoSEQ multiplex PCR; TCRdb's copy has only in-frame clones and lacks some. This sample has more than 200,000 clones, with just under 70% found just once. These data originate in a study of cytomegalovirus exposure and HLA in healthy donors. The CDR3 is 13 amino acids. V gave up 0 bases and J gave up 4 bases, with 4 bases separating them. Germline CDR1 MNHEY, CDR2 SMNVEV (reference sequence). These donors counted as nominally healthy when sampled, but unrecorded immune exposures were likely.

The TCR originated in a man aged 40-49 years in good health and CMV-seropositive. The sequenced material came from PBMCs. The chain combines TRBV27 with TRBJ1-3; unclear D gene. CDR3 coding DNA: TGTGCCAGCAGTTTATCCGCGGGAAACACCATATATTTT. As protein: CASSLSAGNTIYF.